A single sample is the source of the 2 T cell receptor beta chains below, sequenced in a study of shared clonotypes between healthy human individuals. This table comes from immunoSEQ multiplex PCR, and its TCRdb copy is limited to in-frame clones, with some not included. The sample carries around 1.6 million clones, nearly 99% recorded once. Sequencing was done on a sample of naive CD4+ T cells sorted from blood. Sample subset: CD45RA+ positively selected. These receptor sequences come from a man aged 25-45 years in good health.

The chain combines TRBV28 with TRBJ1-5; D not resolved. CDR1 is MDHEN, CDR2 SYDVKM, per germline. The V gene lost 3 bases and the J gene lost 11 bases, with 11 bases spanning the gap. The CDR3 totals 12 residues. CDR3 residues: CASSFTEGSQHF. CDR3 in DNA: TGTGCCAGCAGTTTCACAGAAGGGTCCCAGCATTTT.

The sample holds one count of this clone. The chain carries TRBV28 and TRBJ1-5; 10 bases map to TRBD1. CDR1 and CDR2 (germline): MDHEN, SYDVKM. This CDR3 comprises 14 residues. V lost 6 bases, J lost 6 bases, and 5 bases stayed unmatched. CDR3 bases: TGTGCCAGCAGCGAAGACAGGGGGCGTCAGCCCCAGCATTTT. Amino acid sequence: CASSEDRGRQPQHF.